This T cell receptor beta chain comes out of a study of molecular identifiers for immune sequencing clone quantification. Findings of the study overall: Sharing of a barcode by identical TCR molecules could cause highly expanded clone sizes to be underestimated. Clones that had above 20 RNA copies took up over 97% of effector molecules but under 1% in naive cells. Spiked Jurkat TCR RNA from one cell was reportedly detectable among roughly 910,000 naive cells.

The CDR3 extends over 12 amino acids. Germline V CDR1 and CDR2: MDHEN, SYDVKM. The ends were cut back, 1 base at V and 7 bases at J, with 7 bases in the middle. TCRdb reprocessed the PCR reads via MiXCR and lists one record per CDR3 protein. The data show about 630,000 distinct CDR3 sequences, roughly 23% seen once. This clonotype was recorded many times. The antigen is undetermined. Researchers sorted naive CD8 T cells as cells that were CD8+CD4-CCR7+CD45RA+. Sequencing used naive CD8+ T cells from blood, with Jurkat cell RNA spiked in. Subset indicated: FACS-sorted CD8+CD4-CCR7+CD45RA+ naive T cells. This chain links TRBV28 with TRBJ1-1; D call uncertain. The clonotype originates from a human donor in good health. Some libraries in this study had Jurkat cell RNA spiked in. CDR3 loop: CASSLSALEAFF. CDR3 coding DNA: TGTGCCAGCAGTTTATCAGCACTTGAAGCTTTCTTT.